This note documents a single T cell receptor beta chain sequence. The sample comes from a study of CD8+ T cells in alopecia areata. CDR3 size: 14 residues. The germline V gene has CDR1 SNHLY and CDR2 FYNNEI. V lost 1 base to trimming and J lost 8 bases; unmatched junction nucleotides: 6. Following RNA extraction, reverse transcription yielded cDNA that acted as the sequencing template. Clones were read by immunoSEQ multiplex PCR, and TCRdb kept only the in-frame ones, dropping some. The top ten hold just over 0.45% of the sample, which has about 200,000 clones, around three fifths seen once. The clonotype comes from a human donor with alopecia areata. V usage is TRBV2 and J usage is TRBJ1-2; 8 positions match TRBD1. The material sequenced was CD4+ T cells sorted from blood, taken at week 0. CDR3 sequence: CASSEEQGEKGYTF. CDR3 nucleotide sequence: TGTGCCAGCAGTGAAGAACAGGGGGAGAAAGGCTACACCTTC.